The 23 T cell receptor beta chains below come from one sample, sequenced in a study of T cells in Graves' hyperthyroidism and ophthalmopathy. The source material, RNA transcripts, was used to amplify TCR beta CDR3 regions. RT-PCR in the first round (using the HTBI primer set) targeted the TCR CDR3. TCRdb independently ran MiXCR on the multiplex PCR reads; one entry per CDR3 protein. The data show under 400,000 distinct CDR3 sequences, approximately 15% seen once. Sequenced input: blood. The origin of the receptors is a woman between 18 and 29 years old with Graves' hyperthyroidism that later progressed to Graves' ophthalmopathy.

This clonotype was detected many times. This chain links TRBV28 with TRBJ2-7; tentatively, D is TRBD1 (5 bases). Germline CDR1 is MDHEN and CDR2 is SYDVKM. Trimming took 7 bases from V and 3 from J, leaving 19 bases between them. The CDR3 spans 15 residues. The CDR3: CASTSLVGRNYEQYF. The DNA for the CDR3 is TGTGCCAGCACCTCTCTAGTGGGGCGCAACTACGAGCAGTACTTC.

This clonotype was seen many times. The chain is built from TRBV7-8 and TRBJ1-4; unclear D gene. The CDR3 extends over 14 amino acids. Germline-derived CDR1 and CDR2 are SGHVS and FQNEAQ. V was clipped by 1 base and J by 6 bases, with 9 bases between them. The chain's CDR3 is CASSLEPGDEKLFF. The CDR3 region has the DNA TGTGCCAGCAGCTTAGAACCCGGGGATGAAAAACTGTTTTTT.

This clonotype was picked up a small number of times. This sequence joins TRBV9 and TRBJ2-3, with D perhaps matching TRBD2 (6 bases). Deletions cut 0 bases from V and 7 bases from J, with 12 bases between. The CDR3 is 14 residues long. The V gene's germline CDR1 is SGDLS and CDR2 YYNGEE. CDR3 amino acids: CASSVAGEVNTQYF. For the CDR3, the DNA is TGTGCCAGCAGCGTAGCGGGAGAGGTGAATACGCAGTATTTT.

V is TRBV5-6 and J is TRBJ2-3; possibly TRBD2 for D (6 bases). Between the trimmed V and J ends, which lost 0 bases and 5 bases, there was a span of 13 bases. The germline V gene encodes CDR1 SGHDT and CDR2 YYEEEE. This CDR3 has 15 amino acids. The DNA of the CDR3 is TGTGCCAGCAGCTTGGGAGGGCGGGGAGGAGATACGCAGTATTTT. This translates into CASSLGGRGGDTQYF.

This clonotype was counted ten times or more. V and J are TRBV12-3 or TRBV12-4 and TRBJ1-1; possibly TRBD1 for D (6 bases). The CDR3 has 12 residues. V dropped 7 bases and J dropped 1 base, with 7 bases sitting between them. The CDR3 DNA sequence: TGTGCCAGCACACAGGGGAACACTGAAGCTTTCTTT. Translation gives CASTQGNTEAFF.

The chain couples TRBV28 to TRBJ2-7, with D unclear. Trimming cost V 6 bases and J 0 bases, with 12 bases left between them. Germline CDR1 is MDHEN and CDR2 is SYDVKM. The CDR3 covers 14 residues. In DNA, the CDR3 is TGTGCCAGCAGGACGATCGCGTACTCCTACGAGCAGTACTTC. Protein sequence: CASRTIAYSYEQYF.

This clonotype occurred many times. The chain couples TRBV2 to TRBJ2-1, with 7 positions matching TRBD2. CDR3 length: 16 residues. Germline assignment: CDR1 SNHLY and CDR2 FYNNEI. V was pared by 3 bases and J by 6 bases, with 11 bases of the junction left unmatched. DNA of the CDR3: TGTGCCAGCAGTGATCTCTCCCGGCGGGAGAGCAATGAGCAGTTCTTC. Translation: CASSDLSRRESNEQFF.

A note on this clonotype: Since a much larger clone is just one base distant, this may be a read error. The chain is built from TRBV6-1 and TRBJ2-3; weak D call: TRBD2 (6 bases). The CDR3 length is 17 residues. Germline V gives CDR1 MNHNS, CDR2 SASEGT. The DNA of the CDR3 is TGTGCCAGCAGACCCCAGGGACTCCAAAGGTTCACAGGTACGCAGTATTTT. Its protein product is CASRPQGLQRFTGTQYF.

This clonotype has a count of ten or more. The chain recombines TRBV30 with TRBJ2-1; no definite D call. This CDR3 comprises 13 residues. Germline V gene data show CDR1 as GTSNPN and CDR2 as SVGIG (reference sequence). V lost 2 bases to trimming and J lost 5 bases, with 10 bases between them. The CDR3 sequence: CAWSKGLDNEQFF. The DNA for the CDR3 is TGTGCCTGGAGTAAAGGGCTAGACAATGAGCAGTTCTTC.

This chain connects TRBV7-8 to TRBJ1-2; D is ambiguous. Germline CDR1 SGHVS, CDR2 FQNEAQ. V dropped 4 bases and J dropped 8 bases, with 11 bases sitting between them. CDR3 size: 12 residues. The CDR3 coding sequence is TGTGCCAGCAGCTCCCTGTTGTGGGGCTACACCTTC. It yields the protein CASSSLLWGYTF.

In this sample, this clonotype turned up a few times. The chain links TRBV20-1 to TRBJ1-5; 7 bases agree with TRBD1. Germline CDR1 DFQATT, CDR2 SNEGSKA (reference sequence). After removal of 0 bases from V and 7 bases from J, the junction contained 3 bases not matched to a gene. The CDR3 is 13 amino acids. CDR3 nucleotide sequence: TGCAGTGCTAGAGAGACAGGGAAACAGCCCCAGCATTTT. It encodes CSARETGKQPQHF.

J is TRBJ2-7 and V is TRBV24-1, with 12 positions matching TRBD2. This CDR3 is 17 amino acids long. Germline CDR1 reads KGHDR; CDR2 reads SFDVKD. V dropped 5 bases and J dropped 3; count of bases not matched to a gene: 10. CDR3 protein: CATSVPWTSGNRYEQYF. Here the CDR3 DNA reads TGTGCCACCAGTGTCCCCTGGACTAGCGGGAACCGCTACGAGCAGTACTTC.

This clonotype was counted between two and nine times. The CDR3 protein is CATSSGRTGSSNEQFF. The CDR3, as DNA: TGTGCCACCAGTTCAGGGAGGACGGGGTCAAGCAATGAGCAGTTCTTC. The chain joins TRBV24-1 to TRBJ2-1; possibly TRBD2 for D (6 bases). The CDR3 has 16 amino acids. The germline V and J ends were trimmed by 6 bases and 6 bases, with 20 bases remaining between them. Germline V lookup: CDR1 KGHDR, CDR2 SFDVKD.

At least ten counts were recorded for this clonotype. This chain joins TRBV6-1 and TRBJ2-7; 10 bases fit TRBD1. The CDR3 runs to 16 residues. V lost 5 bases, J lost 5 bases, and 12 bases stayed unmatched. The germline V gene has CDR1 MNHNS and CDR2 SASEGT. Here the CDR3 DNA reads TGTGCCAGCAGTTTGGAATCCGGGACAGGGGCCCACGAGCAGTACTTC. As protein: CASSLESGTGAHEQYF.

This clonotype was seen ten or more times. The V call is TRBV7-2, the J call TRBJ2-5; D unresolved. Trimming took 5 bases from V and 5 from J, leaving 18 bases between them. CDR3 length: 15 amino acids. Germline V gene sequence: CDR1 SGHTA, CDR2 FQGNSA. The CDR3 DNA sequence: TGTGCCAGCAGCCCCATCCAAAGCGACTCGGAGACCCAGTACTTC. Protein product: CASSPIQSDSETQYF.

This clonotype was seen only a few times. The rearrangement joins TRBV20-1 to TRBJ2-5, with D possibly called TRBD1 or TRBD2 (5 bases each). Trimming stripped 0 bases from V and 5 bases from J, with 7 bases between. Germline CDR1 DFQATT, CDR2 SNEGSKA (reference sequence). This CDR3 is built from 12 residues. The CDR3 DNA reads as TGCAGTGCTAGAGAGGGACCTGAGACCCAGTACTTC. Translating gives CSAREGPETQYF.

This clonotype was picked up many times. The genes are TRBV6-2 or TRBV6-3 and TRBJ2-2; 8 nucleotides line up with TRBD2. The J segment lost 7 bases and the V segment lost 4 bases, leaving 5 bases of the junction unmatched. The germline V gene encodes CDR1 MNHEY and CDR2 SVGEGT. CDR3 length equals 14 residues. The CDR3 coding sequence is TGTGCCAGCAGTTCAGAGCGGGAGATCGGGGAGCTGTTTTTT. Translated: CASSSEREIGELFF.

The chain recombines TRBV6-2 or TRBV6-3 with TRBJ2-1, with 14 bases that match TRBD2. The germline V gene has CDR1 MNHEY and CDR2 SVGEGT. This CDR3 is built from 16 residues. V dropped 0 bases and J dropped 6; count of bases not matched to a gene: 1. This chain's CDR3 is CASSYSGTSGSNEQFF. The CDR3 nucleotides are TGTGCCAGCAGTTACTCGGGGACTAGCGGGAGCAATGAGCAGTTCTTC.

This clonotype was seen repeatedly, ten times or more. The chain uses TRBV5-1 and TRBJ2-7, with TRBD1 identical over 7 bases. Trimming removed 2 bases from V and 2 bases from J; junction bases left unmatched: 10. Germline V CDR1 and CDR2: SGHRS, YFSETQ. The CDR3 runs to 16 residues. CDR3 residues: CASSFGTGDIPYEQYF. In DNA, the CDR3 is TGCGCCAGCAGCTTTGGTACAGGGGATATTCCCTACGAGCAGTACTTC.

In its sample, this clonotype was seen once. This sequence joins TRBV6-1 and TRBJ1-5; 7 nucleotides agree with TRBD1. Trimming removed 8 bases from V and 6 bases from J; junction bases left unmatched: 7. CDR3 size: 13 residues. Germline loops: CDR1 MNHNS, CDR2 SASEGT. The chain's CDR3 is CASHTGEGQPQHF. CDR3 sequence (DNA): TGTGCCAGCCATACAGGGGAAGGTCAGCCCCAGCATTTT.

The rearrangement uses TRBV5-1 and TRBJ1-6; the match to TRBD1 covers 7 bases. V lost 0 bases, J lost 3 bases, and 3 bases stayed unmatched. The germline V gene has CDR1 SGHRS and CDR2 YFSETQ. This CDR3 contains 16 residues. CDR3 region: CASSLASGGYNSPLHF. The CDR3 DNA is TGCGCCAGCAGCTTGGCTTCAGGGGGCTATAATTCACCCCTCCACTTT.

This chain connects TRBV5-1 to TRBJ2-5; the D gene could be TRBD1 or TRBD2 (7 bases each). The germline V gene encodes CDR1 SGHRS and CDR2 YFSETQ. The V and J ends lost 0 bases and 1 base respectively, with 13 bases between them. The CDR3 loop spans 16 amino acids. CDR3 amino acids: CASSLGQGGIQETQYF. Written as DNA, the CDR3 is TGCGCCAGCAGCTTGGGGCAGGGGGGGATCCAAGAGACCCAGTACTTC. The full variable domain, completed using reference TRBV5-1 and TRBJ2-5, is KAGVTQTPRYLIKTRGQQVTLSCSPISGHRSVSWYQQTPGQGLQFLFEYFSETQRNKGNFPGRFSGRQFSNSRSEMNVSTLELGDSALYLCASSLGQGGIQETQYFGPGTRLLVL.

This clonotype was counted many times. This chain connects TRBV15 to TRBJ2-1, with unresolved D. The germline V and J ends were trimmed by 1 base and 3 bases, with 13 bases remaining between them. The germline V gene has CDR1 LNHNV and CDR2 YYDKDF (reference sequence). This CDR3 has 16 amino acids. Here the CDR3 reads CATSRGGELGYNEQFF. In nucleotides, the CDR3 is TGTGCCACCAGCAGAGGTGGCGAGTTGGGCTACAATGAGCAGTTCTTC.